Below, one T cell receptor beta chain is given with its context. The data were taken from a study of blood T cell repertoires in COVID-19. Looking at the study overall: Researchers got acute and convalescent COVID-19 samples from the United States, Italy and Spain.

As processed by the authors: Scientists estimated how many nucleated cells there were by amplifying reference gene primers. Sequencing was performed with immunoSEQ multiplex PCR; in TCRdb, only in-frame clones are kept and a portion is missing. That table furnishes V, J and clone size, whereas the DNA furnished D and trimming. The table lists some 180,000 clones, 80% to 85% of them singletons, with 6.5% to 8.5% in the top ten. CDR3 size: 16 residues. V lost 4 bases and J lost 3, with 20 bases in between. Germline V gene lookup returns CDR1 SGHRS and CDR2 YFSETQ. The TCR sequence derives from a woman in her thirties or forties with COVID-19, enrolled during active disease. This chain joins TRBV5-1 and TRBJ2-7; D is uncertain. Sequencing was done on a sample of peripheral blood. The DNA of the CDR3 is TGCGCCAGCAGCCCTATCTCTGCGGCAATTATCTACGAGCAGTACTTC. Amino acids: CASSPISAAIIYEQYF.